Below, 25 T cell receptor beta chains from the same sample are listed, as sequenced in a study of blood T cells in healthy people across ages. It was with a sample-barcoded 5' primer and a J-beta primer mix that a second PCR of roughly 7 to 12 cycles was run. MiXCR, run by TCRdb on the 5' RACE reads, gives a single entry per CDR3 protein. The data show hundreds of thousands of distinct CDR3 sequences, approximately 30% seen once. Sequences were obtained from blood. Receptors originate from an elderly woman in good health.

Notes on this clonotype: A read error may be the cause here, since a much bigger clone is one base away. The V gene is TRBV20-1, the J gene TRBJ2-5, with TRBD1 as a possible D gene (6 bases). Trimming took 2 bases from V and 4 from J, leaving 11 bases between them. The CDR3 runs 13 residues. Germline-derived CDR1 and CDR2 are DFQATT and SNEGSKA (reference sequence). For the CDR3, the DNA is TGCAGTGCTAGATATCAGGGGCTAGAGACCCAGTACTTC. Its protein product is CSARYQGLETQYF.

In its sample, this clonotype was seen many times. V is TRBV30 and J is TRBJ2-1, with TRBD1 matching over 9 bases. V shed 2 bases and J 8 bases; nucleotides not matched to a gene: 7. Per the germline V gene, CDR1 is GTSNPN and CDR2 is SVGIG (reference sequence). CDR3 size: 14 residues. The CDR3 coding sequence is TGTGCCTGGAGTAAAGGACAGGGGTTCGATGAGCAGTTCTTC. It translates to CAWSKGQGFDEQFF.

The J gene is TRBJ2-5, the V gene TRBV19, with a weak D call TRBD1 (6 bases). The J call may be in error: the DNA end matches TRBJ2-7 better. CDR1 is LNHDA, CDR2 SQIVND, per germline (reference sequence). The CDR3 totals 14 residues. DNA for the CDR3: TGTGCCAGTAGTATCCAAACAGGGAACTACGAGCAGTACTTC. This sequence encodes CASSIQTGNYEQYF.

The chain is built from TRBV11-2 and TRBJ2-5; D ambiguous. The last part of the DNA fits TRBJ2-7 better; the J call may be wrong. The CDR3 covers 14 residues. The V gene's germline CDR1 is SGHAT and CDR2 FQNNGV. The CDR3 DNA sequence: TGTGTCAACAGCTTTTCGGTAACCGCCTACGAGCAGTACTTC. Its translation: CVNSFSVTAYEQYF.

V gene TRBV28 combines with J gene TRBJ2-5; no clear D. The J call may not be correct, given that the DNA end is closer to TRBJ2-7. There are 16 residues in the CDR3. Per germline, CDR1 MDHEN and CDR2 SYDVKM. The CDR3 coding sequence is TGTGCCAGCAGTTTAGTTACAGTCGGGTTTAGCTACGAGCAGTACTTC. Translating gives CASSLVTVGFSYEQYF.

A note on this clonotype: With a much larger clone just one base away, this may be a read error. The chain joins TRBV10-3 to TRBJ2-7, with TRBD1 as a possible D gene (6 bases). The germline V gene encodes CDR1 ENHRY and CDR2 SYGVKD. CDR3 size: 13 residues. Trimming left V 11 bases short and J 3 bases short, with 17 bases between. Here the CDR3 DNA reads TGTGCCTCGAGACAGGTGGCATGCTACGAGCAGTACTTC. The encoded protein is CASRQVACYEQYF.

The chain is built from TRBV12-3 or TRBV12-4 and TRBJ1-3; TRBD1 might be the D (5 bases). CDR3 length: 15 amino acids. Trimming took 5 bases from V and 0 from J, leaving 11 bases between them. The CDR3 sequence is CASSPGRHSGNTIYF. As DNA, the CDR3 is TGTGCCAGCAGTCCGGGACGGCACTCTGGAAACACCATATATTTT.

The chain uses TRBV6-5 and TRBJ1-4, with D tentatively TRBD1 (5 bases). CDR3 size: 18 residues. Germline CDR1 MNHEY, CDR2 SVGAGI. The V end was cut by 0 bases, the J end by 8 bases, with 22 bases between. The CDR3 sequence is CASSYSTTYRDQREKLFF. CDR3 bases: TGTGCCAGCAGTTACTCGACCACCTACCGGGACCAGCGGGAAAAACTGTTTTTT.

The J gene is TRBJ2-1, the V gene TRBV28; TRBD1 agrees at 8 bases. The junction had 13 bases not matched to a gene; V was cut back by 6 bases and J by 9 bases. The length of the CDR3 is 15 residues. Germline-derived CDR1 and CDR2 are MDHEN and SYDVKM. CDR3 amino acids: CASSPWAQGVTEQFF. In DNA, the CDR3 is TGTGCCAGCAGCCCCTGGGCACAGGGGGTCACTGAGCAGTTCTTC. The whole variable domain, filled in from reference TRBV28 and TRBJ2-1, reads DVKVTQSSRYLVKRTGEKVFLECVQDMDHENMFWYRQDPGLGLRLIYFSYDVKMKEKGDIPEGYSVSREKKERFSLILESASTNQTSMYLCASSPWAQGVTEQFFGPGTRLTVL.

This clonotype was detected a few times. The junction differs from germline at one of its ends, possibly a read error. The chain couples TRBV13 to TRBJ2-1; 9 nucleotides line up with TRBD2. The end of the DNA is better explained by TRBJ2-7, so the J call may be wrong. This CDR3 spans 15 amino acids. CDR1 and CDR2 from the germline V gene are PRHDT and FYEKMQ (reference sequence). The CDR3 protein is CAGSPLAGSVNEQYF. The DNA for the CDR3 is TGTGCCGGCAGCCCCCTAGCGGGGTCCGTCAATGAGCAGTACTTC.

This clonotype was counted ten times or more. J is TRBJ2-3 and V is TRBV4-2, with D uncertain. Germline V gene data show CDR1 as LGHNA and CDR2 as YNFKEQ. The CDR3 has 15 residues. Trimming left V 1 base short and J 3 bases short, with 11 bases between. The CDR3 nucleotides are TGTGCCAGCAGCCAAGGAACCTCGGTGACAGATACGCAGTATTTT. Encoded protein: CASSQGTSVTDTQYF.

At least ten counts were recorded for this clonotype. The chain uses TRBV30 and TRBJ1-2; D may be TRBD1 (6 bases). Germline V CDR1 and CDR2: GTSNPN, SVGIG (reference sequence). This CDR3 region has 14 residues. Trimming left V 1 base short and J 6 bases short, with 15 bases between. The CDR3 DNA sequence: TGTGCCTGGAGTGGACGGGGGCGCCTCGATGGCTACACCTTC. Its translation is CAWSGRGRLDGYTF.

Ten or more counts support this clonotype. The chain carries TRBV12-3 or TRBV12-4 and TRBJ2-7; perhaps TRBD1 as D (6 bases). This CDR3 region has 13 residues. V was clipped by 6 bases and J by 5 bases, with 14 bases between them. The CDR3 DNA sequence: TGTGCCAGCAGACAGGGAAATGAACACGAGCAGTACTTC. Protein product: CASRQGNEHEQYF.

This clonotype was detected ten times or more. V usage is TRBV5-1 and J usage is TRBJ2-5, with 10 positions matching TRBD2. The V gene's germline CDR1 is SGHRS and CDR2 YFSETQ. There are 14 residues in the CDR3. Germline trimming cut 5 bases from V and 3 bases from J; bases unmatched to any gene: 4. The CDR3 protein is CASSWTSGKETQYF. CDR3 nucleotide sequence: TGCGCCAGCAGTTGGACTAGCGGCAAAGAGACCCAGTACTTC.

The rearrangement uses TRBV15 and TRBJ1-1; TRBD1 aligns across 9 bases. Trimming cost V 4 bases and J 4 bases; bases outside gene matches: 7. Germline V gives CDR1 LNHNV, CDR2 YYDKDF (reference sequence). The CDR3 consists of 15 residues. The CDR3 bases are TGTGCCACCAGCACTTTGGACAGGGGAGGCACTGAAGCTTTCTTT. The encoded protein is CATSTLDRGGTEAFF.

This clonotype occurred a few times. This sequence joins TRBV5-4 and TRBJ1-2; a possible D gene is TRBD1 (5 bases). This CDR3 has 13 amino acids. Germline V gene sequence: CDR1 SGHNT, CDR2 YYREEE (reference sequence). V was cut by 5 bases and J by 4 bases, with 12 bases left in between. The DNA of the CDR3 is TGTGCCAGCAGTTACGAAAGGGGCTATGGCTACACCTTC. Translated, it gives CASSYERGYGYTF.

This clonotype was counted ten times or more. The chain recombines TRBV30 with TRBJ2-3; TRBD1 might be the D (6 bases). CDR1 and CDR2 (germline): GTSNPN, SVGIG (reference sequence). V gave up 3 bases and J gave up 0 bases, with 13 bases separating them. The CDR3 totals 15 residues. The CDR3 is CAWSPGTPSTDTQYF. The CDR3 DNA reads TGTGCCTGGAGCCCCGGGACACCCAGCACAGATACGCAGTATTTT.

This sequence joins TRBV7-2 and TRBJ2-1, with TRBD2 identical over 7 bases. CDR3 length: 17 residues. Germline V gives CDR1 SGHTA, CDR2 FQGNSA. V lost 3 bases and J lost 3; bases outside the gene matches: 11. The CDR3 coding sequence is TGTGCCAGCAGCTTCCCCGAGAAAGCGGGGTTCTACAATGAGCAGTTCTTC. Amino acids: CASSFPEKAGFYNEQFF.

In its sample, this clonotype was seen many times. This chain connects TRBV30 to TRBJ2-3; D gene unclear. The CDR3 extends over 15 amino acids. Germline lookup yields CDR1 GTSNPN and CDR2 SVGIG (reference sequence). Trimming left V 1 base short and J 2 bases short, with 13 bases between. The CDR3: CAWSESSRHTDTQYF. CDR3 DNA sequence: TGTGCCTGGAGTGAATCCTCCAGACACACAGATACGCAGTATTTT.

The rearrangement uses TRBV19 and TRBJ1-5; TRBD1 is a possible D gene (6 bases). Germline values: CDR1 LNHDA, CDR2 SQIVND (reference sequence). V lost 3 bases and J 0 bases, leaving 12 bases between the germline ends. The CDR3 totals 16 residues. The CDR3 nucleotides are TGTGCCAGTAGTATCAGCAGGGGATATAGCAATCAGCCCCAGCATTTT. This gives the protein CASSISRGYSNQPQHF.

The V gene is TRBV28, the J gene TRBJ1-5, with 12 bases aligning to TRBD1. CDR3 size: 16 residues. CDR1 is MDHEN and CDR2 is SYDVKM in the germline V gene. V lost 3 bases to trimming and J lost 5 bases; unmatched junction nucleotides: 5. The CDR3 DNA follows: TGTGCCAGCAGTTTGCCCGGGACAGGGGGCTATCAGCCCCAGCATTTT. It codes for CASSLPGTGGYQPQHF.

J is TRBJ2-5 and V is TRBV3-1; 7 bases line up with TRBD2. The CDR3 totals 13 residues. After removal of 8 bases from V and 11 bases from J, the junction contained 14 bases not matched to a gene. Germline-derived CDR1 and CDR2 are LGHDT and YNNKEL (reference sequence). In DNA, the CDR3 is TGTGCCAGCGGGAGGGCGTCGGTAAATGAGCAGTACTTC. This encodes CASGRASVNEQYF.

This chain connects TRBV6-1 to TRBJ2-2; no firm D call. The CDR3 totals 13 residues. The germline CDR1 and CDR2 sequences are MNHNS and SASEGT. CDR3: CVTADRNTGELFF. CDR3 DNA sequence: TGTGTCACGGCTGACCGTAACACCGGGGAGCTGTTTTTT.

Concerning this clonotype itself: This may be a read error, as it is one base from a much larger clone. The chain recombines TRBV7-2 with TRBJ2-5; weak D call: TRBD2 (5 bases). The J call may be wrong; the DNA end is better matched by TRBJ2-7. CDR1 SGHTA and CDR2 FQGNSA come from the germline V gene. The CDR3 runs to 15 residues. The CDR3 loop is CASSLPSGVSYEQYF. In DNA, the CDR3 is TGTGCCAGCAGCTTACCGTCCGGGGTCTCCTACGAGCAGTACTTC.

Comments on this clonotype: A much larger clone differs from this one at a single base, so this may be a read error. The CDR3 bases are TGTGCCAGCAGTTTAAGCGGGACAGGGTCTAGCTATGGCTACACCTTC. Protein product: CASSLSGTGSSYGYTF. The genes are TRBV25-1 and TRBJ1-2, with 9 bases matching TRBD1. There are 16 residues in the CDR3. Germline V gives CDR1 MGHDK, CDR2 SYGVNS. V was pared by 5 bases and J by 4 bases, with 11 bases of the junction left unmatched.